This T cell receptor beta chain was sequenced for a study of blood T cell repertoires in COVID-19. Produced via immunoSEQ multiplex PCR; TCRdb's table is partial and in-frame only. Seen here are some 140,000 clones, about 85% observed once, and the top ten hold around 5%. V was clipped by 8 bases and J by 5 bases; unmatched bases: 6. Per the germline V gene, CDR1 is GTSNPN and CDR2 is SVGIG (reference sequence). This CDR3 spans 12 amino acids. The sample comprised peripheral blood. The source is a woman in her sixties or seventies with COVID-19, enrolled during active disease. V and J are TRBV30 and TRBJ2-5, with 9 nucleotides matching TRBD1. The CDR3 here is CAEDRGSETQYF. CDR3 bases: TGTGCCGAGGACAGGGGAAGTGAGACCCAGTACTTC.